The 11 T cell receptor beta chains below were found in one sample sequenced in a study of human T cells and chemical hapten exposure. Documented time point: patch test 2, 6 weeks after DPC sensitization. Treatment of the sample: therapeutic diphenylcyclopropenone sensitization with weekly scalp DPC. TCRdb fed the RACE reads into MiXCR, producing one record per CDR3 protein. There are some 89,000 distinct CDR3 sequences in the sample; more than 8.5% occur only once, and 2% to 2.5% lies in the top ten. Sample: whole blood, taken in connection with sensitization to the hapten diphenylcyclopropenone (DPC). These receptors were collected from a woman in her 30s with alopecia areata. Some clones in this sample may be carry-over from other donors' samples.

At least ten counts were recorded for this clonotype. J is TRBJ2-1 and V is TRBV29-1; 7 bases are a match to TRBD2. The V gene's germline CDR1 is SQVTM and CDR2 ANQGSEA. J was trimmed by 9 bases and V by 0 bases; bases with no gene match: 8. This CDR3 contains 14 residues. The CDR3 sequence is CSVEDRIAGAEQFF. CDR3 nucleotide sequence: TGCAGCGTTGAAGATCGAATCGCGGGAGCTGAGCAGTTCTTC.

In its sample, this clonotype was seen many times. The V call is TRBV20-1, the J call TRBJ1-1; 7 nucleotides line up with TRBD1. The CDR3 is 14 amino acids. Germline CDR1 is DFQATT and CDR2 is SNEGSKA (reference sequence). Trimming cost V 6 bases and J 0 bases; bases outside gene matches: 7. CDR3 nucleotide sequence: TGCAGTGCCCATCCTGGGACAGTGAACACTGAAGCTTTCTTT. Protein: CSAHPGTVNTEAFF.

This chain uses TRBV19 with TRBJ2-5; TRBD1 aligns across 8 bases. This CDR3 spans 15 amino acids. Germline V gene sequence: CDR1 LNHDA, CDR2 SQIVND (reference sequence). V lost 6 bases to trimming and J lost 0 bases; unmatched junction nucleotides: 6. CDR3 bases: TGTGCCAGTAGGTGGACAGGGAATAACCAAGAGACCCAGTACTTC. Translated, it gives CASRWTGNNQETQYF.

There are a few counts of this clonotype. CDR3 in DNA: TGTGCCAGCAGTGAAGGCGTAGTACGCTACACCTTC. As protein: CASSEGVVRYTF. The V and J genes are TRBV2 and TRBJ1-2; D call uncertain. The V and J ends lost 1 base and 9 bases respectively, with 9 bases between them. This CDR3 has 12 amino acids. Germline V gene lookup returns CDR1 SNHLY and CDR2 FYNNEI.

This clonotype was observed a few times. The chain carries TRBV12-5 and TRBJ1-2; the D is unclear. V lost 3 bases and J lost 0, with 8 bases in between. CDR3 length equals 14 residues. Germline lookup yields CDR1 LGHNT and CDR2 FRNRAP. The CDR3 sequence is CASGFDGANYGYTF. In DNA, the CDR3 is TGTGCTAGTGGTTTTGACGGAGCTAACTATGGCTACACCTTC.

The chain is built from TRBV28 and TRBJ2-3; 10 bases are a match to TRBD1. The V gene end was trimmed by 5 bases and the J gene end by 6 bases; junction bases not matched to a gene: 11. Per the germline V gene, CDR1 is MDHEN and CDR2 is SYDVKM. The CDR3 runs to 16 residues. DNA for the CDR3: TGTGCCAGCAGTCCGCCGCCGGGACAGGGGAAGGATACGCAGTATTTT. Its translation is CASSPPPGQGKDTQYF.

This clonotype was observed a handful of times. The chain recombines TRBV5-1 with TRBJ2-3; 9 nucleotides line up with TRBD1. CDR1 and CDR2 (germline): SGHRS, YFSETQ. The V segment lost 6 bases and the J segment 3 bases; nucleotides outside the gene matches: 5. The CDR3 spans 14 residues. The CDR3 protein is CASTGTGTTDTQYF. CDR3 DNA sequence: TGCGCCAGCACCGGGACAGGGACAACAGATACGCAGTATTTT. Drawing the rest from reference TRBV5-1 and TRBJ2-3, the complete variable domain is KAGVTQTPRYLIKTRGQQVTLSCSPISGHRSVSWYQQTPGQGLQFLFEYFSETQRNKGNFPGRFSGRQFSNSRSEMNVSTLELGDSALYLCASTGTGTTDTQYFGPGTRLTVL.

There are many counts of this clonotype. The J gene is TRBJ2-6, the V gene TRBV6-2 or TRBV6-3; 8 bases fit TRBD1. The germline gives CDR1 MNHEY, CDR2 SVGEGT. J lost 2 bases, V lost 3 bases, and 6 bases had no gene match. This CDR3 is 17 amino acids long. CDR3 amino acids: CASSYGQGAAGANVLTF. The CDR3 nucleotides are TGTGCCAGCAGTTATGGGCAGGGGGCAGCTGGGGCCAACGTCCTGACTTTC.

In this sample, this clonotype turned up many times. The genes are TRBV10-3 and TRBJ2-1; no firm D call. Trimming left V 3 bases short and J 9 bases short, with 21 bases between. Germline lookup yields CDR1 ENHRY and CDR2 SYGVKD. The length of the CDR3 is 16 residues. This chain's CDR3 is CAISDGLRSPNGEQFF. DNA of the CDR3: TGTGCCATCAGTGATGGTTTGCGGAGCCCTAACGGTGAGCAGTTCTTC.

This clonotype was seen many times. This chain links TRBV28 with TRBJ1-5; D not resolved. This CDR3 spans 14 amino acids. Germline lookup yields CDR1 MDHEN and CDR2 SYDVKM. Trimming took 5 bases from V and 8 from J, leaving 16 bases between them. CDR3 sequence (DNA): TGTGCCAGCAGTGATTGGCCCGCCGGGGAGCCCCAGCATTTT. This sequence encodes CASSDWPAGEPQHF. The whole variable domain, remainder taken from reference TRBV28 and TRBJ1-5, is DVKVTQSSRYLVKRTGEKVFLECVQDMDHENMFWYRQDPGLGLRLIYFSYDVKMKEKGDIPEGYSVSREKKERFSLILESASTNQTSMYLCASSDWPAGEPQHFGDGTRLSIL.

V gene TRBV12-3 or TRBV12-4 combines with J gene TRBJ1-2, with a weak D call TRBD1 (6 bases). Trimming pared 2 bases from V and 4 bases from J, leaving 14 bases between. This CDR3 contains 15 residues. CDR3 sequence (DNA): TGTGCCAGCAGTTTACACAGGGCGATAATCTATGGCTACACCTTC. Its protein product is CASSLHRAIIYGYTF.